The TCR beta chain under discussion was sequenced for a study of CD8+ T cells in alopecia areata. Broader study findings: Normal skin contains resident alphabeta T cells, and these are also sequenced in scalp samples. Higher clonality and more expanded CD8+ clones appeared in lesional than normal scalp.

This clone was recorded only once. Its antigen is still unknown. Deletions cut 10 bases from V and 5 bases from J, with 15 bases between. Germline V lookup: CDR1 SNHLY, CDR2 FYNNEI. This CDR3 has 13 residues. Obtained from alopecia areata patients were lesional scalp punch biopsies along with peripheral blood. Using a FACSAria, the CD4+ and CD8+ T cells were sorted from the PBMCs. cDNA prepared by RNA extraction and subsequent reverse transcription served as the template for sequencing. TCRdb's table, derived via immunoSEQ multiplex PCR, lists solely in-frame clones and lacks some. The table shows 130,000 or so clones, with approximately 47% occurring only once.

The specimen sequenced was NKG2D-low CD8+ T cells sorted from blood. The gene calls are TRBV2 and TRBJ1-5; D gene ambiguous. This receptor was taken from a human donor with alopecia areata. CDR3 loop: CATTTGPHQPQHF. CDR3 nucleotides: TGTGCCACGACTACTGGTCCTCATCAGCCCCAGCATTTT.